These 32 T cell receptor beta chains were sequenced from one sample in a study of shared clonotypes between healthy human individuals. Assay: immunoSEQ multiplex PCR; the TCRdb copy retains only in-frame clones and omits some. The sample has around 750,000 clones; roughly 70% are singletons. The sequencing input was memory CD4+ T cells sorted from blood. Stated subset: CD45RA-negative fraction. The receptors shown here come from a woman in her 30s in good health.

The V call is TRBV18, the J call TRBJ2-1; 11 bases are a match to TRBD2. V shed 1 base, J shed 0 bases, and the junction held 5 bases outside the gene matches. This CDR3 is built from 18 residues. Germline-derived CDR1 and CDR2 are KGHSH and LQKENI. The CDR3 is CASSPRGTSGSSYNEQFF. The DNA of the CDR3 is TGTGCCAGCTCACCACGGGGGACTAGCGGAAGCTCCTACAATGAGCAGTTCTTC. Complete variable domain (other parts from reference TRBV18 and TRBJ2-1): NAGVMQNPRHLVRRRGQEARLRCSPMKGHSHVYWYRQLPEEGLKFMVYLQKENIIDESGMPKERFSAEFPKEGPSILRIQQVVRGDSAAYFCASSPRGTSGSSYNEQFFGPGTRLTVL.

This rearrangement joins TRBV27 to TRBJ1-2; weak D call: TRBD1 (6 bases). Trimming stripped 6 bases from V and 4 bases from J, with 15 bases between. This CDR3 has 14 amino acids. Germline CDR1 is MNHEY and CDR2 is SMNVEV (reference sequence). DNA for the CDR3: TGTGCCAGCAGCTTTACCCAGGGGCCCTATGGCTACACCTTC. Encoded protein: CASSFTQGPYGYTF.

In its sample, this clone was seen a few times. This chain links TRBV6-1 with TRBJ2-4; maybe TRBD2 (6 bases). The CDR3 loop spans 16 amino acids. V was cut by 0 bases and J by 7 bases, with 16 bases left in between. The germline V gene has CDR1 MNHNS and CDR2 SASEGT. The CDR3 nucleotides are TGTGCCAGCAGTGAAGCGGACTATGGGGTGAGGAACATTCAGTACTTC. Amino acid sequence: CASSEADYGVRNIQYF.

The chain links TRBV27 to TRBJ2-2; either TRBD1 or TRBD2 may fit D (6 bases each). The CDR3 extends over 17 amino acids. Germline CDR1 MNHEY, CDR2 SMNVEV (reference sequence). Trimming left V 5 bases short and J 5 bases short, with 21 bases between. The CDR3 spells CASSAKTGPGGTGELFF. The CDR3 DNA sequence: TGTGCCAGCAGTGCCAAGACAGGCCCCGGAGGGACCGGGGAGCTGTTTTTT.

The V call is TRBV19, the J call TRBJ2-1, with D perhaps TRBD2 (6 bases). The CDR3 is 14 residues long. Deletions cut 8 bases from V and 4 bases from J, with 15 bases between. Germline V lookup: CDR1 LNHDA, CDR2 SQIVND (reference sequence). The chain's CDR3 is CASSHLALYNEQFF. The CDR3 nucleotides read TGTGCCAGTTCCCATCTAGCGTTATACAATGAGCAGTTCTTC.

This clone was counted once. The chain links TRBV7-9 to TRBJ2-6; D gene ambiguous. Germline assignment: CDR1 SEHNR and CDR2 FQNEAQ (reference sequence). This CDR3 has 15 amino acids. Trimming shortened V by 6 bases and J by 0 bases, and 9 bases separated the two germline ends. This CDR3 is CASSGRVSGANVLTF. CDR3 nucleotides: TGTGCCAGCAGTGGACGGGTCTCTGGGGCCAACGTCCTGACTTTC. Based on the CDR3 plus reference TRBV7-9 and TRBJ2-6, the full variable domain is DTGVSQNPRHKITKRGQNVTFRCDPISEHNRLYWYRQTLGQGPEFLTYFQNEAQLEKSRLLSDRFSAERPKGSFSTLEIQRTEQGDSAMYLCASSGRVSGANVLTFGAGSRLTVL.

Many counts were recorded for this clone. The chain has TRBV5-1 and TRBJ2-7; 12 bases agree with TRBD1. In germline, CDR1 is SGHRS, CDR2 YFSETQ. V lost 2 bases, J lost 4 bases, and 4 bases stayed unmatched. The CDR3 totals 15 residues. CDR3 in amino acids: CASSLTGQGAYEQYF. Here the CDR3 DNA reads TGCGCCAGCAGCTTAACGGGACAGGGGGCTTACGAGCAGTACTTC.

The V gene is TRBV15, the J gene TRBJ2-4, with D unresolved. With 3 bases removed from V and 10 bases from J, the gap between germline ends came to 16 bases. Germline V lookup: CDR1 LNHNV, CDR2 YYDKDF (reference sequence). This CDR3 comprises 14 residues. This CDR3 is CATSSESKSRIQYF. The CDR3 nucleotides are TGTGCCACCAGCAGTGAATCCAAATCACGGATTCAGTACTTC.

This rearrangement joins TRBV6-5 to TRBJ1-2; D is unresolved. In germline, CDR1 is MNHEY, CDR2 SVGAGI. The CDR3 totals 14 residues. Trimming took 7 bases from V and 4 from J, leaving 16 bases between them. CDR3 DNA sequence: TGTGCCAGCACCCCCAAGCAAGGGATCTATGGCTACACCTTC. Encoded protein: CASTPKQGIYGYTF.

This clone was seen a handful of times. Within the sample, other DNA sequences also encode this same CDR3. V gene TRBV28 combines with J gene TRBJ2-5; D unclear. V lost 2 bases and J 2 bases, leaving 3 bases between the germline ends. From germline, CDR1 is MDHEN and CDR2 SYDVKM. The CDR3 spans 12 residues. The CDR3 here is CASSLSQETQYF. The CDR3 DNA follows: TGTGCCAGCAGTTTAAGTCAAGAGACCCAGTACTTC.

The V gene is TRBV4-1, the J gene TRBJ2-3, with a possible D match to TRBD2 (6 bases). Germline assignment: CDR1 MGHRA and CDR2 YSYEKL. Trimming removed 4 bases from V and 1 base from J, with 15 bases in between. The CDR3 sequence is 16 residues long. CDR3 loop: CASSPLVASGTDTQYF. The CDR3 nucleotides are TGCGCCAGCAGCCCCCTCGTGGCTAGCGGCACAGATACGCAGTATTTT.

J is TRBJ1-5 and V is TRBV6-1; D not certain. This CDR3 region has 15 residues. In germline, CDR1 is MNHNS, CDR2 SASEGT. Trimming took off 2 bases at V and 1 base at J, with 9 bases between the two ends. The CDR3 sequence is CASSELLGSNQPQHF. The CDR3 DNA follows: TGTGCCAGCAGTGAATTACTAGGGAGCAATCAGCCCCAGCATTTT.

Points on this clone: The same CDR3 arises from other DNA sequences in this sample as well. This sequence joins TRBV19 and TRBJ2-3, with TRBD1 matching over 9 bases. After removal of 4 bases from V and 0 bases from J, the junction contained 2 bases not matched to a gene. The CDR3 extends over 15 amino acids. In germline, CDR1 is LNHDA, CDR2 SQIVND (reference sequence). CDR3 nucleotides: TGTGCCAGTAGTACTGGGACAGGGAGCACAGATACGCAGTATTTT. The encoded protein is CASSTGTGSTDTQYF.

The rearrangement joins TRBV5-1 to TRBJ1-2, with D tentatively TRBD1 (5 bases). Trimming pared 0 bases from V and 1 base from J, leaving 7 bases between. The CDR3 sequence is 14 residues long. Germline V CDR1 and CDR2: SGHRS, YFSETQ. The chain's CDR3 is CASSLGGLNYGYTF. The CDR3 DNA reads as TGCGCCAGCAGCTTGGGGGGACTTAACTATGGCTACACCTTC. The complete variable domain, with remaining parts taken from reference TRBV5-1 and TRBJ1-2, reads KAGVTQTPRYLIKTRGQQVTLSCSPISGHRSVSWYQQTPGQGLQFLFEYFSETQRNKGNFPGRFSGRQFSNSRSEMNVSTLELGDSALYLCASSLGGLNYGYTFGSGTRLTVV.

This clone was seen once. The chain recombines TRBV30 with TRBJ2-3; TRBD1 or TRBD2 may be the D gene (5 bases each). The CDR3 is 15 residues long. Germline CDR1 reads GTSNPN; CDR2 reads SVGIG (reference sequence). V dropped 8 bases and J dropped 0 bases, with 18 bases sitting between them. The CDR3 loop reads CARGAGTSSTDTQYF. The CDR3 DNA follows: TGTGCCAGAGGAGCCGGGACCTCTAGCACAGATACGCAGTATTTT.

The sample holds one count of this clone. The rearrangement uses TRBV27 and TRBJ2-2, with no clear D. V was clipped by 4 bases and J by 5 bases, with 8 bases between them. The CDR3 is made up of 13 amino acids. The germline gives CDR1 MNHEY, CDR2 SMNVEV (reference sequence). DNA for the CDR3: TGTGCCAGCAGTTCGTGGGCAACCGGGGAGCTGTTTTTT. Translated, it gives CASSSWATGELFF.

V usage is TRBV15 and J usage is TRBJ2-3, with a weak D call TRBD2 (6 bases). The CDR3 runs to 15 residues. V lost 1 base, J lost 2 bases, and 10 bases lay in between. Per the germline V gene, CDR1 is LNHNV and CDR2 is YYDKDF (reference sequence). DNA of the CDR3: TGTGCCACCAGCAGAGTGGCGGGACCCACAGATACGCAGTATTTT. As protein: CATSRVAGPTDTQYF.

This chain's CDR3 is CASCRPSCAEAFF. In DNA, the CDR3 is TGCGCCAGCTGCCGCCCTTCCTGCGCTGAAGCTTTCTTT. The chain is built from TRBV4-1 and TRBJ1-1; D not certain. This CDR3 region has 13 residues. Germline V gives CDR1 MGHRA, CDR2 YSYEKL. The V and J ends lost 8 bases and 6 bases respectively, with 16 bases between them.

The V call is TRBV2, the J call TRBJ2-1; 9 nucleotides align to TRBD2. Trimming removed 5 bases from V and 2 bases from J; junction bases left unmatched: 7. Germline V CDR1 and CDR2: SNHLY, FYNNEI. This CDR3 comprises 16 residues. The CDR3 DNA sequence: TGTGCCAGCAGTCCCCTAGCGGGGCTGACCTACAATGAGCAGTTCTTC. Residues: CASSPLAGLTYNEQFF.

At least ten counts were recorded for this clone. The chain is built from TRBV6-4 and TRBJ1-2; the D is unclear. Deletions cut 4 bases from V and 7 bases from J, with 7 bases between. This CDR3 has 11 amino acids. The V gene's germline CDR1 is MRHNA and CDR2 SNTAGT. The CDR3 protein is CASSGGSGYTF. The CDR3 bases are TGTGCCAGCAGTGGCGGGAGTGGCTACACCTTC.

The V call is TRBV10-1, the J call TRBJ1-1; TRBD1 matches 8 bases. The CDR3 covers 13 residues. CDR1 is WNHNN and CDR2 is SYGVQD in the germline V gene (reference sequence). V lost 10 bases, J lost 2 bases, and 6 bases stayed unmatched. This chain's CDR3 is CATRTGTNTEAFF. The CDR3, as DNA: TGCGCCACTCGGACAGGGACTAACACTGAAGCTTTCTTT.

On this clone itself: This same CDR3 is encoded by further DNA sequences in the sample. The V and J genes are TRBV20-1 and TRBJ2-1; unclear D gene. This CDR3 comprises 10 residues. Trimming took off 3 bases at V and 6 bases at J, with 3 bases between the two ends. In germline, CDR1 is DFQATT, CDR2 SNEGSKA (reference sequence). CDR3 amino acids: CSASSNEQFF. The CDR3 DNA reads TGCAGTGCTAGTTCCAATGAGCAGTTCTTC.

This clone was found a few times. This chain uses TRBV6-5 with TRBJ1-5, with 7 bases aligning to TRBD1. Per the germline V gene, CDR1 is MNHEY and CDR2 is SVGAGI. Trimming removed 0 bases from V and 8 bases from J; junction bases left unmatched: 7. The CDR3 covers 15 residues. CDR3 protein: CASSYSGQAYEPQHF. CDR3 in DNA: TGTGCCAGCAGTTACTCTGGACAGGCGTACGAGCCCCAGCATTTT.

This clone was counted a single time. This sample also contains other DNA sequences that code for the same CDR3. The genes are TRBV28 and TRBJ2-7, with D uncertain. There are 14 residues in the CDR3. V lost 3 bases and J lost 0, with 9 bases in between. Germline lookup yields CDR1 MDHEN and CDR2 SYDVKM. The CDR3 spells CASSFPGSSYEQYF. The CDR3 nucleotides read TGTGCCAGCAGTTTCCCCGGCAGCTCCTACGAGCAGTACTTC.

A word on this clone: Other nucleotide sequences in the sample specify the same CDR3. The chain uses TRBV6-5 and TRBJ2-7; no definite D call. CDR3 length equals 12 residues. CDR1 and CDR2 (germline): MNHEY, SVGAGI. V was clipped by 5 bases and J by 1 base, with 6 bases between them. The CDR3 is CASSPSSYEQYF. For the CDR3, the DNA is TGTGCCAGCAGTCCCTCTTCCTACGAGCAGTACTTC.

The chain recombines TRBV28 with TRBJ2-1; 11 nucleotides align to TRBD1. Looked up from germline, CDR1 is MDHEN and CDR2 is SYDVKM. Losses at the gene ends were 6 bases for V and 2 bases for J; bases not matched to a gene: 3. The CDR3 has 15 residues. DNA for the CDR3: TGTGCCAGCAGCCCGGGACAGGGGGCCTACAATGAGCAGTTCTTC. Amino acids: CASSPGQGAYNEQFF. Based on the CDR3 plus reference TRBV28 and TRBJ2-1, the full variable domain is DVKVTQSSRYLVKRTGEKVFLECVQDMDHENMFWYRQDPGLGLRLIYFSYDVKMKEKGDIPEGYSVSREKKERFSLILESASTNQTSMYLCASSPGQGAYNEQFFGPGTRLTVL.

This CDR3 is CASSRTGTANEKLFF. The DNA of the CDR3 is TGTGCCAGCAGCCGCACCGGGACGGCTAATGAAAAACTGTTTTTT. The chain joins TRBV28 to TRBJ1-4; D perhaps matches TRBD1 (5 bases). The CDR3 totals 15 residues. V was clipped by 6 bases and J by 3 bases, with 14 bases between them. The V gene's germline CDR1 is MDHEN and CDR2 SYDVKM.

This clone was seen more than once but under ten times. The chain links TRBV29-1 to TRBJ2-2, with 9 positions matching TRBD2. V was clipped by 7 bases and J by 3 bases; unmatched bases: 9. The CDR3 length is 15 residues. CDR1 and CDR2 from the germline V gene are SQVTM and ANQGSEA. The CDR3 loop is CSAVSGSTDTGELFF. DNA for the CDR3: TGCAGCGCGGTTAGCGGGAGTACGGACACCGGGGAGCTGTTTTTT.

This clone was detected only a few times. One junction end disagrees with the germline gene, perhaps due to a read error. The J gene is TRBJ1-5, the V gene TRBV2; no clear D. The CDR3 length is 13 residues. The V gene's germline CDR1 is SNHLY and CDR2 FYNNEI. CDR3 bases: TGTGCCAGCTGTGACGGAAGTTATCAGCCCCAGCATTTT. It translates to CASCDGSYQPQHF.

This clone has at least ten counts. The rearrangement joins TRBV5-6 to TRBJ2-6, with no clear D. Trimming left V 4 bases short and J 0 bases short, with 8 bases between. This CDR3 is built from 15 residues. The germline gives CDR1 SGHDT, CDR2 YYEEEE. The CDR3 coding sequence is TGTGCCAGCAGCGGGATTTTCTCTGGGGCCAACGTCCTGACTTTC. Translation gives CASSGIFSGANVLTF.

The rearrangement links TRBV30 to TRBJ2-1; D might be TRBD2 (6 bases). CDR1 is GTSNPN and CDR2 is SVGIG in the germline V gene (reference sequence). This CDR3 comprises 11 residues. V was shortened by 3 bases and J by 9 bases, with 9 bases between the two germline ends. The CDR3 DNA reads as TGTGCCTGGAGCCTGGGGGGTGAGCAGTTCTTC. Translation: CAWSLGGEQFF.

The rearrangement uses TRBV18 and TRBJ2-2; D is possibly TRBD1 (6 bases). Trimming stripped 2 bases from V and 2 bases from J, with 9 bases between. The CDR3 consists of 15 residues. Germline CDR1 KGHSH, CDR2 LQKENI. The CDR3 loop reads CASSPNRENTGELFF. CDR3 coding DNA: TGTGCCAGCTCACCAAACAGGGAAAACACCGGGGAGCTGTTTTTT.